This T cell receptor beta chain is from a study of post-analysis software for immune sequencing data (dated by TCRdb to about 2015). At the level of the whole study: Recorded disease courses included relapsing-remitting, secondary progressive and progressive-relapsing multiple sclerosis, with some patients lacking subtype annotation. The patient repertoires were set against 11 previously published healthy control repertoires from donors whose ages ranged from roughly 6 to 27 years. A subset of samples was prepared in parallel using single-end sample barcoding, then pooled and co-amplified after Illumina adapter ligation. Study-wide conclusions, independent of this receptor: Patients showed significantly higher frequencies than controls for about five TRBV segments, among them TRBV5-6, TRBV5-1 and TRBV20-1. The multiple sclerosis patient group was slightly younger than the control group. Normalized Chao1 diversity was significantly lower in multiple sclerosis patients than controls, suggesting substantial peripheral T-cell clonal expansion. Direct clustering with F measure revealed strong co-clustering of samples prepared in the same batch, which led to a batch-effect correction.

To demonstrate the VDJtools post-analysis software, TCR beta repertoires were profiled from the peripheral blood of more than 10 young patients with multiple sclerosis. The multiple sclerosis patients were children and adolescents between 6 and 15 years of age. CDR1 and CDR2, looked up from the germline V gene, are MNHEY and SVGAGI. Including cysteine and phenylalanine, the CDR3 has 14 amino acids. The entry retains the CDR3 DNA only, 42 bases that are in frame from base 1. Trimming at the junction amounts to 3 bases on V and 4 bases on J, and the germline ends lie 11 bases apart. The library came from PCR. Reads for this sample came from an Illumina HiSeq 2500. To reduce PCR and sequencing biases, unique molecular identifiers were built into the TCR beta cDNA libraries. Every 1 to 10 million input T cells yielded around 500,000 cDNA molecules, meaning each molecule approximated one T cell. The patient libraries were prepared and sequenced using the same protocol as the earlier healthy control dataset. Samples belonging to the same batch were prepared together, multiplexed and sequenced on a shared HiSeq lane. The published analysis was carried out like this. MIGEC handled the raw barcoded reads, throwing out single-read molecular identifier groups before consensus assembly and CDR3 extraction. Clonotype tables were post-analysed with VDJtools, and diversity was normalized by down-sampling all datasets to the smallest sample size. To correct batch-related cross-sample contamination, repertoire overlap clustering matched CDR3 amino acid sequences but not nucleotide sequences. TCRdb reworked the public reads: Q25 trimming with fastp, MiXCR clone assembly, productive beta chains retained. Every CDR3 protein is listed once, alongside the most common genes and DNA of its rows. The V and J calls and clone size come from TCRdb's table, not from the authors' own analysis. This sample has about 770,000 distinct CDR3 sequences in its table, and around 45% of those were observed once. The top ten constitute 4.9% of the sample.

This clonotype has ten or more counts. Its antigen is currently not known. No much larger clonotype is one base removed from it; base qualities were not supplied. The rearranged segments are TRBV6-5 and TRBJ2-3, and TRBD2 may be the D gene, going by 7 matching bases. The specimen sequenced was blood. The origin of this receptor is a girl aged 5-17 years with multiple sclerosis. In nucleotide form, the sequence is TGTGCCAGCAGTTATTTAGGGGGGGCAGATACGCAGTATTTT. Its product reads: CASSYLGGADTQYF.